Listed below are T cell receptor beta chains from one sample, sequenced in a study of T cell repertoires in cytomegalovirus infection. For these receptors, no antigen is known. TCRdb reprocessed the reads via MiXCR and lists one record per CDR3 protein. The table records roughly 70,000 distinct CDR3 sequences, 20% of them present only once. Here the sequenced sample was CD8+ T cells from cultured PBMCs, taken from culture after CMV antigen stimulation. The receptors shown here come from a human donor in good health (CMV status not recorded). Some clones in this sample may be carry-over from other donors' samples. Each CDR3 is given with its conserved first and last residue. D genes are given only for firm matches. Clone size is stated in some rows and not others, as once, few, many or a class when expanded.

d_call	clone_size	j_call	v_call	cdr3_aa	cdr3_nt
NA	NA	TRBJ1-1	TRBV6-2/TRBV6-3	CASSYVGYTEAFF	TGTGCCAGCAGTTACGTGGGTTACACTGAAGCTTTCTTT
TRBD1	NA	TRBJ2-2	TRBV7-2	CASSARLGTGIGGELFF	TGTGCCAGCAGCGCGCGATTAGGGACAGGGATCGGCGGGGAGCTGTTTTTT
NA	few	TRBJ2-1	TRBV7-8	CASSLDPGQLNFGGYYNEQFF	TGTGCCAGCAGCTTAGATCCGGGACAGCTCAATTTTGGGGGGTACTACAATGAGCAGTTCTTC
NA	few	TRBJ1-3	TRBV25-1	CASSEWKSGGNTIYF	TGTGCCAGCAGTGAATGGAAAAGCGGTGGAAACACCATATATTTT
NA	few	TRBJ1-2	TRBV28	CASRGGGYTF	TGTGCCAGCAGGGGGGGTGGCTACACCTTC
NA	NA	TRBJ2-1	TRBV16	CASSQSSLSSYNEQFF	TGTGCCAGCAGCCAAAGTAGTTTGTCGTCCTACAATGAGCAGTTCTTC
TRBD1	NA	TRBJ2-3	TRBV6-1	CASSFPTGGSIPDTQYF	TGTGCCAGCAGCTTCCCGACAGGGGGCAGTATTCCAGATACGCAGTATTTT
NA	once	TRBJ2-7	TRBV6-2/TRBV6-3	CASSLTPSYEQYF	TGTGCCAGCAGTTTGACACCTTCCTACGAGCAGTACTTC
TRBD1	few	TRBJ2-1	TRBV6-2/TRBV6-3	CASSVGQGSDNEQFF	TGTGCCAGCAGTGTGGGACAGGGTAGCGACAATGAGCAGTTCTTC
TRBD1	few	TRBJ2-7	TRBV27	CASSPMGQYYEQYF	TGTGCCAGCAGTCCGATGGGACAGTACTACGAGCAGTACTTC
NA	NA	TRBJ2-1	TRBV5-5	CASSPRLGGPNEQFF	TGTGCCAGCAGCCCCCGACTAGGAGGGCCCAATGAGCAGTTCTTC
TRBD1	NA	TRBJ2-7	TRBV7-2	CASSLDRGRTYEQYF	TGTGCCAGCAGCTTAGACAGGGGGCGTACTTACGAGCAGTACTTC
NA	many	TRBJ2-5	TRBV4-1	CASSLLPGAGETQYF	TGCGCCAGCAGCCTCCTCCCGGGGGCAGGAGAGACCCAGTACTTC
TRBD1	NA	TRBJ1-2	TRBV27	CASSLGQGYGYTF	TGTGCCAGCAGTTTGGGACAGGGATATGGCTACACCTTC
NA	NA	TRBJ2-3	TRBV6-4	CASSDGGGGSTDTQYF	TGTGCCAGCAGTGATGGCGGTGGGGGAAGCACAGATACGCAGTATTTT
TRBD2	NA	TRBJ2-1	TRBV9	CASSGGTSGGSSYNEQFF	TGTGCCAGCAGCGGCGGGACTAGCGGGGGGAGCTCCTACAATGAGCAGTTCTTC
NA	NA	TRBJ2-1	TRBV27	CASSRYSYNEQFF	TGTGCCAGCAGCAGGTACTCCTACAATGAGCAGTTCTTC
NA	NA	TRBJ2-3	TRBV11-2	CASSLEFDTGQDTQYF	TGTGCCAGCAGCTTAGAGTTTGACACGGGCCAGGATACGCAGTATTTT
TRBD1	NA	TRBJ1-1	TRBV10-3	CAIKGQENTEAFF	TGTGCCATCAAAGGACAGGAGAACACTGAAGCTTTCTTT
TRBD2	NA	TRBJ2-7	TRBV6-2/TRBV6-3	CASEPAGADEQYF	TGTGCCAGCGAACCAGCGGGGGCCGACGAGCAGTACTTC
NA	NA	TRBJ1-5	TRBV4-3	CASSQERGSGNQPQHF	TGCGCCAGCAGCCAAGAGAGGGGGTCTGGCAATCAGCCCCAGCATTTT
NA	few	TRBJ2-1	TRBV4-2	CASSQSQGNEQFF	TGTGCCAGCAGCCAATCACAGGGCAATGAGCAGTTCTTC
NA	many	TRBJ2-1	TRBV7-6	CASSTAGAGNEQFF	TGTGCCAGCAGCACCGCGGGGGCTGGAAATGAGCAGTTCTTC
TRBD2	many	TRBJ2-7	TRBV9	CASSVGGGTYEQYF	TGTGCCAGCAGCGTAGGGGGGGGAACATACGAGCAGTACTTC
TRBD1	NA	TRBJ2-5	TRBV6-2/TRBV6-3	CASSSRDREKETQYF	TGTGCCAGCAGCTCCCGGGACAGGGAAAAAGAGACCCAGTACTTC
NA	NA	TRBJ1-2	TRBV10-3	CAINPGEAGYTF	TGTGCCATCAACCCAGGGGAGGCTGGCTACACCTTC
NA	few	TRBJ1-1	TRBV27	CASSRGQTEAFF	TGTGCCAGCAGCAGAGGACAGACTGAAGCTTTCTTT
NA	few	TRBJ1-1	TRBV30	CAWSVGQVMNTEAFF	TGTGCCTGGAGTGTAGGGCAGGTCATGAACACTGAAGCTTTCTTT
TRBD1	NA	TRBJ1-1	TRBV7-9	CASSRRDRGTEAFF	TGTGCCAGCAGCCGTCGGGACAGGGGCACTGAAGCTTTCTTT
NA	NA	TRBJ2-1	TRBV28	CASSKGGEHEQFF	TGTGCCAGCAGTAAAGGAGGGGAGCATGAGCAGTTCTTC
TRBD1	few	TRBJ2-7	TRBV19	CASSARTGGSYEQYF	TGTGCCAGTAGTGCGCGGACAGGGGGGTCCTACGAGCAGTACTTC
NA	few	TRBJ1-1	TRBV4-1	CASSQERTGGTEAFF	TGCGCCAGCAGCCAAGAAAGGACCGGTGGGACTGAAGCTTTCTTT
NA	NA	TRBJ1-2	TRBV6-5	CASSYSIPNYGYTF	TGTGCCAGCAGTTACTCCATTCCTAACTATGGCTACACCTTC
NA	many	TRBJ1-2	TRBV12-3/TRBV12-4	CASGPGTSYGYTF	TGTGCCAGCGGACCCGGGACAAGCTATGGCTACACCTTC
NA	NA	TRBJ1-6	TRBV7-9	CASSLQGRNSPLHF	TGTGCCAGCAGCTTACAGGGTCGAAATTCACCCCTCCACTTT
NA	few	TRBJ1-2	TRBV7-8	CASSPRALGIYGYTF	TGTGCCAGCAGCCCGCGGGCACTTGGCATCTATGGCTACACCTTC
NA	NA	TRBJ2-1	TRBV12-3/TRBV12-4	CASNTGYNEQFF	TGTGCCAGCAATACAGGGTACAATGAGCAGTTCTTC
NA	few	TRBJ2-1	TRBV7-2	CASSFLEGYNEQFF	TGTGCCAGCAGCTTCCTCGAGGGCTACAATGAGCAGTTCTTC
TRBD1	NA	TRBJ1-1	TRBV19	CAIQGKDRGANTEAFF	TGTGCCATCCAAGGAAAGGACAGGGGGGCTAACACTGAAGCTTTCTTT
NA	few	TRBJ1-2	TRBV27	CASSESGDGANYGYTF	TGTGCCAGCAGTGAATCCGGGGACGGAGCTAACTATGGCTACACCTTC
NA	few	TRBJ1-2	TRBV4-1	CASSPEEGSGGYTF	TGCGCCAGCAGTCCAGAGGAAGGTTCGGGTGGCTACACCTTC
NA	NA	TRBJ2-1	TRBV6-1	CASSEAASPEQFF	TGTGCCAGCAGTGAAGCGGCCTCGCCTGAGCAGTTCTTC
NA	few	TRBJ2-5	TRBV7-9	CASSFFQETQYF	TGTGCCAGCAGCTTTTTCCAAGAGACCCAGTACTTC
TRBD2	few	TRBJ2-3	TRBV7-2	CASSSSGGLADTQYF	TGTGCCAGCAGCTCTAGCGGGGGGTTGGCAGATACGCAGTATTTT
NA	few	TRBJ1-4	TRBV12-3/TRBV12-4	CASIAWDADEKLFF	TGTGCCAGCATTGCTTGGGACGCGGATGAAAAACTGTTTTTT
TRBD1	NA	TRBJ1-1	TRBV6-2/TRBV6-3	CASSLRTGSEAFF	TGTGCCAGCAGCCTCCGGACAGGTAGTGAAGCTTTCTTT
TRBD1	NA	TRBJ2-7	TRBV6-2/TRBV6-3	CASNPGQKTYEQYF	TGTGCCAGCAATCCGGGACAGAAAACCTACGAGCAGTACTTC
NA	NA	TRBJ1-2	TRBV12-3/TRBV12-4	CASSEGGSWLHGYTF	TGTGCCAGCAGTGAGGGGGGAAGTTGGTTGCATGGCTACACCTTC
TRBD2	NA	TRBJ2-5	TRBV20-1	CSANGRGWETQYF	TGCAGTGCCAACGGGAGGGGATGGGAGACCCAGTACTTC
TRBD1	NA	TRBJ1-2	TRBV9	CASSPVEGQGYTF	TGTGCCAGCAGCCCCGTGGAGGGACAGGGCTACACCTTC
NA	few	TRBJ2-1	TRBV19	CASSMVLGLSSYNEQFF	TGTGCCAGTAGTATGGTACTGGGACTGAGCTCCTACAATGAGCAGTTCTTC
NA	NA	TRBJ2-7	TRBV7-8	CASSLEGRARKDEQYF	TGTGCCAGCAGCTTAGAGGGCCGGGCTAGGAAGGACGAGCAGTACTTC
NA	NA	TRBJ2-7	TRBV4-1	CASSQGADRTTYEQYF	TGCGCCAGCAGCCAAGGAGCGGACAGAACGACCTACGAGCAGTACTTC
TRBD1	NA	TRBJ1-1	TRBV7-6	CASSRTGTEAFF	TGTGCCAGCAGCCGGACAGGCACTGAAGCTTTCTTT
NA	NA	TRBJ1-4	TRBV7-8	CATGRGVEKLFF	TGTGCTACGGGCAGGGGAGTGGAAAAACTGTTTTTT